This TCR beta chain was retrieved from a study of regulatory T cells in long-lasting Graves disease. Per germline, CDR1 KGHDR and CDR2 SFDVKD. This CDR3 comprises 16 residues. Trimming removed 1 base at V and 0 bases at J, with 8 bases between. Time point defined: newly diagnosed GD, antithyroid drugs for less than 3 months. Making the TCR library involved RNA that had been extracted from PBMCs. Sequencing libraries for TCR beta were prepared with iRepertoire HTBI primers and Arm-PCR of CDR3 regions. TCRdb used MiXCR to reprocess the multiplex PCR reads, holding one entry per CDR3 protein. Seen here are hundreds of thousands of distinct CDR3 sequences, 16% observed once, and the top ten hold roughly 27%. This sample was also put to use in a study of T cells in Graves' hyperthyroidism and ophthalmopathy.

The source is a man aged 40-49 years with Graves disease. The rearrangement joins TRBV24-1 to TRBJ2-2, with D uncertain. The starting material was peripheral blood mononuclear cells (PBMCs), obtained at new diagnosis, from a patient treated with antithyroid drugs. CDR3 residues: CATSDFSGPNTGELFF. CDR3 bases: TGTGCCACCAGTGATTTCTCAGGACCGAACACCGGGGAGCTGTTTTTT.